These T cell receptor beta chains were read from a single sample in a study of cytomegalovirus exposure and HLA in healthy donors. The repertoire was sequenced with immunoSEQ multiplex PCR; TCRdb's copy has only in-frame clones and lacks some. The sample has about 200,000 clones, around 77% seen once. The material sequenced was PBMCs. These receptor sequences come from a woman in her twenties or thirties in good health and CMV-seronegative. CDR3s include the opening cysteine and the closing phenylalanine or tryptophan.

v_gene	j_gene	CDR3aa
TRBV6-6	TRBJ2-1	CASSYQAGTSLNEQFF
TRBV5-1	TRBJ2-1	CASSLGGAQQFF
TRBV18	TRBJ2-1	CASSPGLAGGTLEQFF
TRBV6-5	TRBJ2-3	CASSYSIRGANTQYF
TRBV2	TRBJ1-2	CASKPGTNYGYTF
TRBV28	TRBJ2-7	CASSPHPGVPSYEQYF
TRBV28	TRBJ2-7	CASSFEVFYEQYF
TRBV6-5	TRBJ2-7	CASSYSVRETREQYF
TRBV19	TRBJ2-1	CASSLSGAYNEQFF
TRBV4-1	TRBJ2-7	CASSQGVTGVYEQYF
TRBV28	TRBJ2-1	CASSSPRDRHYNEQFF
TRBV5-4	TRBJ2-6	CASSFPGLDGANVLTF
TRBV4-1	TRBJ2-7	CASSKSPPIQVSYEQYF
TRBV27	TRBJ1-1	CASSLHRMLNTEAFF
TRBV18	TRBJ2-7	CASSPLGLRFHEQYF
TRBV5-1	TRBJ1-2	CASSLKGQINYGYTF